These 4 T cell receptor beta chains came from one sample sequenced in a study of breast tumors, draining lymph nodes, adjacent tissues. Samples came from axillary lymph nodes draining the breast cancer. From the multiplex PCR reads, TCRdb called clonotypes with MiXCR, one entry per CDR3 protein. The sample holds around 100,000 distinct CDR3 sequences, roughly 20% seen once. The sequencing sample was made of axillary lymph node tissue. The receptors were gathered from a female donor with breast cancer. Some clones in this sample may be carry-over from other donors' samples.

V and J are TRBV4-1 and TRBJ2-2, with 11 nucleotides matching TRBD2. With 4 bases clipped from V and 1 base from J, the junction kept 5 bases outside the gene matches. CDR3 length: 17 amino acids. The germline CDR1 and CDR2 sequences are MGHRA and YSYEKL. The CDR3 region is CASSRRGTSGNTGELFF. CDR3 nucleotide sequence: TGCGCCAGCAGCCGGAGGGGGACTAGCGGGAACACCGGGGAGCTGTTTTTT.

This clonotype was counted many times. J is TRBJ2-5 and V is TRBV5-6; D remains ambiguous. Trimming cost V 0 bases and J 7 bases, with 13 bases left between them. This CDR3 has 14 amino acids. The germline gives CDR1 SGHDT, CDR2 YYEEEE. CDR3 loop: CASSLGRTSRTQYF. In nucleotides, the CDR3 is TGTGCCAGCAGCTTGGGTAGGACCAGTAGGACCCAGTACTTC.

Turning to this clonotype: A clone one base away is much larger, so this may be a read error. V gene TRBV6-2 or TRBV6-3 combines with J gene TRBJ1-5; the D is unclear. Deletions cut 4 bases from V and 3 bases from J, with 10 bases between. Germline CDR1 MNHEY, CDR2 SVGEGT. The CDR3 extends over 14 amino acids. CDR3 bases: TGTGCCAGCAGTTTTAATGTCCTCAATCAGCCCCAGCATTTT. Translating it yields CASSFNVLNQPQHF.

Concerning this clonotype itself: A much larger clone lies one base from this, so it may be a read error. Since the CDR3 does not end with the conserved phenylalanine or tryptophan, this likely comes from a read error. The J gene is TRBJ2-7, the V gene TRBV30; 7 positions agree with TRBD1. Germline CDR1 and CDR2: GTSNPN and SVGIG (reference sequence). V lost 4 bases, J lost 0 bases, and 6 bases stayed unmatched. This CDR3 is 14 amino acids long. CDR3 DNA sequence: TGTGCCTGGACGGGACAGACACGCTCCTACGAGCAGTACCTC. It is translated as CAWTGQTRSYEQYL.